This section outlines one T cell receptor beta chain sequence together with its context. Antigen unknown. These data originate in a study of CD8 T cells in Susac syndrome. RNA in amounts of about 0.45 to 1 ug was reverse transcribed with random hexamers. It was immunoSEQ multiplex PCR that amplified TCR beta CDR3 across 54 Vbeta and 13 Jbeta. TCRdb re-called the immunoSEQ multiplex PCR reads through MiXCR, storing one row per CDR3 protein. The sample yields roughly 84,000 distinct CDR3 sequences, about 96% seen once. This CDR3 is 12 amino acids long. Trimming took off 3 bases at V and 8 bases at J, with 13 bases between the two ends. Germline values: CDR1 DFQATT, CDR2 SNEGSKA (reference sequence). The study's findings and limits: Total CD8+ repertoires held approximately 17 Susac-specific public clones, while CD8+ TEMRA repertoires held about five. Among active patients and in TEMRA cells, CD8+ clonal expansion in Susac reached its peak. The authors acknowledged that their TCR sequencing and HLA analysis involved a relatively small number of individuals.

The source of this sequence is a human donor with Susac syndrome. This sequence joins TRBV20-1 and TRBJ1-2; tentative D call: TRBD1 (6 bases). Sample: CD8+ T cells from PBMCs. For the CDR3, the DNA is TGCAGTGCTAGTTCCCCAGGGGAAGGCTACACCTTC. Protein: CSASSPGEGYTF.